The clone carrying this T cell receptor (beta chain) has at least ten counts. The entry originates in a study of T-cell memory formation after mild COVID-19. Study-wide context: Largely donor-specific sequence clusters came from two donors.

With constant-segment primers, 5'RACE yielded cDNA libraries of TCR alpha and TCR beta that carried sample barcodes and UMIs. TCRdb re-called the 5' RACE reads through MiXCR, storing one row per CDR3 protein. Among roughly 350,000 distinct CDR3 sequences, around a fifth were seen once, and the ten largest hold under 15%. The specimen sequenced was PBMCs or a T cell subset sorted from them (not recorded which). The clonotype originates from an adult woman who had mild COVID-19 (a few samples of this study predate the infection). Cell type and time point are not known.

The CDR3 nucleotides read TGCAGTGCTATAATTCTAGCGGGAGGAGCAGATACGCAGTATTTT. Translation: CSAIILAGGADTQYF. This chain uses TRBV20-1 with TRBJ2-3; 11 bases line up with TRBD2. Trimming cost V 4 bases and J 4 bases; bases outside gene matches: 7. This CDR3 comprises 15 residues. Germline V CDR1 and CDR2: DFQATT, SNEGSKA (reference sequence).